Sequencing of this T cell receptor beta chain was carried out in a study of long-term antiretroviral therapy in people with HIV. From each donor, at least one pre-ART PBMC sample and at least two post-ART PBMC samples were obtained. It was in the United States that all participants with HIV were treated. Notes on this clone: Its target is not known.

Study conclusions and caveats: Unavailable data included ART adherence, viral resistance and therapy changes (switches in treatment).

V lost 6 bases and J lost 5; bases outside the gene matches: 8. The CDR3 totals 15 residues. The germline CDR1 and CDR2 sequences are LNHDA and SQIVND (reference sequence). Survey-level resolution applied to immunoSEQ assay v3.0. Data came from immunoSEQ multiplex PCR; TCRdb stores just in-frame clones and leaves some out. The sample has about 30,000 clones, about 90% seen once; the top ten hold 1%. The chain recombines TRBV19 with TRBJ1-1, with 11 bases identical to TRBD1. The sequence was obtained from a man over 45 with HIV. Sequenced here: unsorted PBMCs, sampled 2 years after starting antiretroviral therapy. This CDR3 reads CASRDRGHKVTEAFF. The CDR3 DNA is TGTGCCAGTAGGGACAGGGGGCATAAGGTAACTGAAGCTTTCTTT.